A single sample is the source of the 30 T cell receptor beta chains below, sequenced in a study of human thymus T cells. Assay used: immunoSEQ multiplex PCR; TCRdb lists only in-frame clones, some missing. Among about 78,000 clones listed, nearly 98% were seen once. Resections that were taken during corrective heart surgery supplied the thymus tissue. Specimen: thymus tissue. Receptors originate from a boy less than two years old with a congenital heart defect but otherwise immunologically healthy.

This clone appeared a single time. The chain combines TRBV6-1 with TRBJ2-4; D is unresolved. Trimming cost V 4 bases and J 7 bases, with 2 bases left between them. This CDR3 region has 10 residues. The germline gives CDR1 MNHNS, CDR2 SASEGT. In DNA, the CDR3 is TGTGCCAGCAGTGCGAACATTCAGTACTTC. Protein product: CASSANIQYF.

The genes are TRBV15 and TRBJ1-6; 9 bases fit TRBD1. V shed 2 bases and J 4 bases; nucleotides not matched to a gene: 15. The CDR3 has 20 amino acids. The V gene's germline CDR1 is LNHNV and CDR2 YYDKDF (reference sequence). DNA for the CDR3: TGTGCCACCAGCAGAAATTCCGGGACAGGGTCCCCCTTTTATAATTCACCCCTCCACTTT. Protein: CATSRNSGTGSPFYNSPLHF.

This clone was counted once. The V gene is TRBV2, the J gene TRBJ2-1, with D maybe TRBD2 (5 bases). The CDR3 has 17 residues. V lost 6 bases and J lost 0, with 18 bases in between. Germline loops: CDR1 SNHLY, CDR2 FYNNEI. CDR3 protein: CASREDFFPGSYNEQFF. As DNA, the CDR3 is TGTGCCAGCAGGGAGGACTTTTTTCCTGGCTCCTACAATGAGCAGTTCTTC.

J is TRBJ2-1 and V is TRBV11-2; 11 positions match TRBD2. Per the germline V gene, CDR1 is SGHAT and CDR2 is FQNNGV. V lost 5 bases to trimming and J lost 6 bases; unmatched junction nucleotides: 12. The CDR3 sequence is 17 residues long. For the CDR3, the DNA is TGTGCCAGCAGCCGCCGGGGGGGTAGCGGGAGGGCCAATGAGCAGTTCTTC. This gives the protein CASSRRGGSGRANEQFF.

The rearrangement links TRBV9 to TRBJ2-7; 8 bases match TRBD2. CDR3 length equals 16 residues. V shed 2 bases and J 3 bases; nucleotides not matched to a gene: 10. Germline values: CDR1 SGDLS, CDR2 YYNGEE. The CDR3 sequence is CASSVHPGLVFYEQYF. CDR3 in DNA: TGTGCCAGCAGCGTCCACCCGGGACTAGTTTTCTACGAGCAGTACTTC.

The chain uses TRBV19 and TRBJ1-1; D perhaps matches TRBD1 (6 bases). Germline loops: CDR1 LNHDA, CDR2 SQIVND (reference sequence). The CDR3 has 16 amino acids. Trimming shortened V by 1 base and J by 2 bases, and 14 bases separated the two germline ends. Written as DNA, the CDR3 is TGTGCCAGTAGTATAGGGGGGGCGGCGGGTAACACTGAAGCTTTCTTT. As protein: CASSIGGAAGNTEAFF.

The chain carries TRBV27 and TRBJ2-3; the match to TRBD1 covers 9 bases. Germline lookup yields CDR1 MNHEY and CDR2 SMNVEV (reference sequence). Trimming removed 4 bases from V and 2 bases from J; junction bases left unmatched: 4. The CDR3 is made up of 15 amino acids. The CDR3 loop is CASSSGQGSTDTQYF. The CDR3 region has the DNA TGTGCCAGCAGTTCGGGACAGGGCTCCACAGATACGCAGTATTTT.

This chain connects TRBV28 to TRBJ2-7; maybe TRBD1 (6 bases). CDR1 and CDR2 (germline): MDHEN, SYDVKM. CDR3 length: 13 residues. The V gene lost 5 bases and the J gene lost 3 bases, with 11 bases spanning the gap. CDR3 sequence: CASSDRQDYEQYF. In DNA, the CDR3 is TGTGCCAGCAGTGATCGACAGGACTACGAGCAGTACTTC. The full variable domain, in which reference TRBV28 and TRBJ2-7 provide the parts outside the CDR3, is DVKVTQSSRYLVKRTGEKVFLECVQDMDHENMFWYRQDPGLGLRLIYFSYDVKMKEKGDIPEGYSVSREKKERFSLILESASTNQTSMYLCASSDRQDYEQYFGPGTRLTVT.

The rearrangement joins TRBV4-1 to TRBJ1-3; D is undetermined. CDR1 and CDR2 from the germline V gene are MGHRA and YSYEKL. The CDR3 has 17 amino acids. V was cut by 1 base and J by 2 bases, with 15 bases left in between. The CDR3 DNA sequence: TGCGCCAGCAGCCAAGTTCTCTCGGGTCTGACTGGAAACACCATATATTTT. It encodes CASSQVLSGLTGNTIYF.

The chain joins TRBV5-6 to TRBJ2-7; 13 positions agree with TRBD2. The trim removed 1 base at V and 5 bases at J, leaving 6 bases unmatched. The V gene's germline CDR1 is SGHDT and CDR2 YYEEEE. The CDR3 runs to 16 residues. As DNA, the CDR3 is TGTGCCAGCAGCTTGAAACTAGCGGGGGGGCCCAACGAGCAGTACTTC. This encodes CASSLKLAGGPNEQYF.

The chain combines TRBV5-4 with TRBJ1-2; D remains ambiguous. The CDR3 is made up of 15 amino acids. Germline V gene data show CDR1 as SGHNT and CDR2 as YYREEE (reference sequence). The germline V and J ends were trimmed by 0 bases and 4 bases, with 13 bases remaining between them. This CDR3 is CASSLASPTSYGYTF. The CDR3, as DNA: TGTGCCAGCAGCTTGGCGTCTCCGACAAGCTATGGCTACACCTTC.

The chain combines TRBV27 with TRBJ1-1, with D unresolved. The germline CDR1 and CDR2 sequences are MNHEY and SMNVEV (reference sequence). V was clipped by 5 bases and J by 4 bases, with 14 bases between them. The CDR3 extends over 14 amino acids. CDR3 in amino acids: CASSERLQITEAFF. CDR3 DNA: TGTGCCAGCAGTGAAAGGTTACAGATCACTGAAGCTTTCTTT.

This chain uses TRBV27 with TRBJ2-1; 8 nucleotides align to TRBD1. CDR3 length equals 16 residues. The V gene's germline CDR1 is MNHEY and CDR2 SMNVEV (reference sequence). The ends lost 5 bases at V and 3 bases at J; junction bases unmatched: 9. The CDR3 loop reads CASSLESGTGYNEQFF. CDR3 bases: TGTGCCAGCAGTCTGGAATCCGGGACAGGCTACAATGAGCAGTTCTTC.

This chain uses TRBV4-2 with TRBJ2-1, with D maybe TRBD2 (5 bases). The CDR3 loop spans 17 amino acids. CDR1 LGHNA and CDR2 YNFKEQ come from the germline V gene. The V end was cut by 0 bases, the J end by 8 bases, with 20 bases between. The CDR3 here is CASSQEPQRLLFHEQFF. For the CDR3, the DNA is TGTGCCAGCAGCCAAGAACCTCAGCGGCTGCTTTTCCATGAGCAGTTCTTC.

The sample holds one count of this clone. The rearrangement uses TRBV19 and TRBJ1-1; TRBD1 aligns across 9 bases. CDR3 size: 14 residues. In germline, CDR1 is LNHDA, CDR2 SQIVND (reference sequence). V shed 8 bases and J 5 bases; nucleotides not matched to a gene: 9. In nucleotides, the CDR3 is TGTGCCAGTTTTGGGGACAGGGTGAGAACTGAAGCTTTCTTT. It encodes CASFGDRVRTEAFF.

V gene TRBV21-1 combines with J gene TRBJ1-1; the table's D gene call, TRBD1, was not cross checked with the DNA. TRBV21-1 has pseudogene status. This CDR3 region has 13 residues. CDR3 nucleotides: TGTGCCACCGACGACAGGTTGCGAACTGAAGCTTTCTTT. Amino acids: CATDDRLRTEAFF.

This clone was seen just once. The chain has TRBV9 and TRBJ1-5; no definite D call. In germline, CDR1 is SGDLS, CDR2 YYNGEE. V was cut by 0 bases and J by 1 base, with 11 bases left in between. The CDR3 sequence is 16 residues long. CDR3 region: CASSVGEDQSNQPQHF. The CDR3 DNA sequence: TGTGCCAGCAGCGTAGGGGAGGACCAAAGCAATCAGCCCCAGCATTTT.

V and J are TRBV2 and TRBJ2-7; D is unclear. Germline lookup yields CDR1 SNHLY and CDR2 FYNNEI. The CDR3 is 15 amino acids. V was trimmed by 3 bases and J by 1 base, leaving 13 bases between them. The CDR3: CASSDCLDKSYEQYF. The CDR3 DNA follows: TGTGCCAGCAGTGACTGTCTTGACAAGTCCTACGAGCAGTACTTC.

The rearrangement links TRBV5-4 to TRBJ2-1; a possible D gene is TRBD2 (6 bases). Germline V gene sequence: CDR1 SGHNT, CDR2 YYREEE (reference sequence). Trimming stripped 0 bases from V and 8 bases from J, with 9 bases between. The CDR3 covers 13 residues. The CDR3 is CASSLGTGDEQFF. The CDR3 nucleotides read TGTGCCAGCAGCTTGGGGACGGGGGATGAGCAGTTCTTC. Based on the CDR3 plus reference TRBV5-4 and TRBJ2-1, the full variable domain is ETGVTQSPTHLIKTRGQQVTLRCSSQSGHNTVSWYQQALGQGPQFIFQYYREEENGRGNFPPRFSGLQFPNYSSELNVNALELDDSALYLCASSLGTGDEQFFGPGTRLTVL.

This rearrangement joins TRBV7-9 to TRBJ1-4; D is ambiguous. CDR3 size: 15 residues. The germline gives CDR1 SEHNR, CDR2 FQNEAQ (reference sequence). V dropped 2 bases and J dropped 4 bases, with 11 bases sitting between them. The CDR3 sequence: CASSLPNLSNEKLFF. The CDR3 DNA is TGTGCCAGCAGCTTACCTAATTTGAGTAATGAAAAACTGTTTTTT.

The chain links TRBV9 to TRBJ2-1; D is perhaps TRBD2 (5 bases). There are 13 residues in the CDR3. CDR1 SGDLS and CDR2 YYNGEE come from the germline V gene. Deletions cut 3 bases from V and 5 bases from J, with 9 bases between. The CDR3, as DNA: TGTGCCAGCAGCGCTGACTATAACAATGAGCAGTTCTTC. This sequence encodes CASSADYNNEQFF.

DNA of the CDR3: TGTGCCAGCATCAACGACACGGACAGGGACAACACTGAAGCTTTCTTT. It translates to CASINDTDRDNTEAFF. The chain combines TRBV5-4 with TRBJ1-1; TRBD1 agrees at 8 bases. CDR1 and CDR2 (germline): SGHNT, YYREEE (reference sequence). The CDR3 has 16 amino acids. V shed 6 bases, J shed 2 bases, and the junction held 12 bases outside the gene matches.

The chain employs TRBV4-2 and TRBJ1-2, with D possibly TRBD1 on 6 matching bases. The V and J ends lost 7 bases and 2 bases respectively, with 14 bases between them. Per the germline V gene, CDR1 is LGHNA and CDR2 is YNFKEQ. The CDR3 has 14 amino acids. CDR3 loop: CASTLDSLNYGYTF. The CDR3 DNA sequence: TGTGCCAGCACTTTGGACAGCCTAAACTATGGCTACACCTTC.

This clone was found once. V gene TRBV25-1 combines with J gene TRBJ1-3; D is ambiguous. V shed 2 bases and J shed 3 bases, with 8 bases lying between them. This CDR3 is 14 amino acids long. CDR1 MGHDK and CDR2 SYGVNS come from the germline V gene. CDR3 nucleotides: TGTGCCAGCAGTGAAAAACAGCGTGGAAACACCATATATTTT. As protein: CASSEKQRGNTIYF.

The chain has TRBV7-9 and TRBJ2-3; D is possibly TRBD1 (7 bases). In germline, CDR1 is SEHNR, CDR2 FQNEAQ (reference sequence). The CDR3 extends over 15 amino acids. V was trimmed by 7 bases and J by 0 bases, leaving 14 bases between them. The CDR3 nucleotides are TGTGCCAGCATCAGGGGGGTCAAGAGCACAGATACGCAGTATTTT. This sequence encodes CASIRGVKSTDTQYF.

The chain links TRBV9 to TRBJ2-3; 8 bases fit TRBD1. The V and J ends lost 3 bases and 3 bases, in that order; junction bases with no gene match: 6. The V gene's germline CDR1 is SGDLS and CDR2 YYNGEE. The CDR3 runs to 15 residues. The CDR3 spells CASSERTGKTDTQYF. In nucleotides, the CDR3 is TGTGCCAGCAGCGAACGGACAGGGAAGACAGATACGCAGTATTTT.

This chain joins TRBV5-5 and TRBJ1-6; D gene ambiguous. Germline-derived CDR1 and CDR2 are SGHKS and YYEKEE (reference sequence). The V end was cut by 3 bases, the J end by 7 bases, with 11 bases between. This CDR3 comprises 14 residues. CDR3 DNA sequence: TGTGCCAGCAGCTGGAGGGTGGACAATTCACCCCTCCACTTT. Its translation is CASSWRVDNSPLHF.

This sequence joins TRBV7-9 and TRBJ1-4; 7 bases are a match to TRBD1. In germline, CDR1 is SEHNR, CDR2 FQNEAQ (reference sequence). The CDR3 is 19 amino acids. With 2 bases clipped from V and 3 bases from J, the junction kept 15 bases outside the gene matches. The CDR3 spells CASSLSPRQGFLSNEKLFF. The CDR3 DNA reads TGTGCCAGCAGCTTAAGCCCCCGACAGGGCTTCCTCTCTAATGAAAAACTGTTTTTT.

The CDR3 coding sequence is TGTGCCAGCAGCCTTGCTGGAGGGACAGGGGACAATGAGCAGTTCTTC. It translates to CASSLAGGTGDNEQFF. The rearrangement joins TRBV7-2 to TRBJ2-1; 10 nucleotides agree with TRBD1. CDR1 is SGHTA and CDR2 is FQGNSA in the germline V gene. This CDR3 is built from 16 residues. The V segment lost 5 bases and the J segment 5 bases; nucleotides outside the gene matches: 9.

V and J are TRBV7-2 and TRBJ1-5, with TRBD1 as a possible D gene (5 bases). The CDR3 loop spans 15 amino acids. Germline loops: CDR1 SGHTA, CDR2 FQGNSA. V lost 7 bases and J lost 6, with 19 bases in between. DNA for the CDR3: TGTGCCAGCACCCTTAGAGGGGACCCTAGTCAGCCCCAGCATTTT. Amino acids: CASTLRGDPSQPQHF. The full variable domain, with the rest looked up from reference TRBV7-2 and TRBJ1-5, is GAGVSQSPSNKVTEKGKDVELRCDPISGHTALYWYRQSLGQGLEFLIYFQGNSAPDKSGLPSDRFSAERTGGSVSTLTIQRTQQEDSAVYLCASTLRGDPSQPQHFGDGTRLSIL.